A selection of T cell receptor beta chains follows, all from one sample in a study of immune evolution from preneoplasia to lung adenocarcinoma. The assay was immunoSEQ multiplex PCR, and TCRdb's table has in-frame clones only and misses some. The table has several thousand clones, over 80% seen once. Sequenced input: FFPE lung adenocarcinoma in situ tissue. These receptors all come from an older donor with lung adenocarcinoma. Each CDR3 is given with its conserved first and last residue. The D gene is left open where the match is weak. A clone size is listed for some rows: how often the clone was seen (once, few, many), or a class if it is expanded.

>-|TRBV6-1|TRBJ1-5|-
TGTGCCAGCAGTGGCAGTAATCAGCCCCAGCATTTT
CASSGSNQPQHF
>-|TRBV30|TRBJ1-2|-
TGTGCCTGGAGTGGTGGGGGGATCACCGCTAACTATGGCTACACCTTC
CAWSGGGITANYGYTF
>-|TRBV18|TRBJ2-7|-
TGTGCCAGCTCACCACAGGGACCCTACGAGCAGTACTTC
CASSPQGPYEQYF
>TRBD1|TRBV7-9|TRBJ1-4|once
TGTGCCAGCAGCAGACGGACAGGGCCTAATGAAAAACTGTTTTTT
CASSRRTGPNEKLFF
>-|TRBV2|TRBJ2-5|-
TGTGCCAGCAGTGAGCTGTTAGAGACCCAGTACTTC
CASSELLETQYF
>-|TRBV11-2|TRBJ1-1|-
TGTGCCAGCAGCTTTGGACTTGACACTGAAGCTTTCTTT
CASSFGLDTEAFF
>-|TRBV7-9|TRBJ2-7|few
TGTGCCAGCAGCTTAGAGGGACATTCTACCTACGAGCAGTACTTC
CASSLEGHSTYEQYF
>TRBD1|TRBV4-2|TRBJ1-2|-
TGTGCCAGCAGCCAAGATGGGACAGGGGGCTATGGCTACACCTTC
CASSQDGTGGYGYTF
>-|TRBV6-5|TRBJ2-1|-
TGTGCCAGCAGTTACTCTCAGAGGGATGAGCAGTTCTTC
CASSYSQRDEQFF
>-|TRBV7-9|TRBJ1-1|-
TGTGCCAGCAGCTCTACAGGGAACACTGAAGCTTTCTTT
CASSSTGNTEAFF
>TRBD1|TRBV5-1|TRBJ1-1|-
TGCGCCAGCAGCTCACTGACAGGGGCCCCCGCTTTCTTT
CASSSLTGAPAFF
>TRBD2|TRBV9|TRBJ2-1|few
TGTGCCAGCAGCGTAGTAGCGGGAGTTGGTAATGAGCAGTTCTTC
CASSVVAGVGNEQFF
>-|TRBV9|TRBJ1-1|-
TGTGCCAGCAGCGTAGGAAGTGGTGAAGCTTTCTTT
CASSVGSGEAFF
>TRBD2|TRBV5-1|TRBJ2-3|-
TGCGCCAGCAGCTTGAATGGACTAGCGGTCACAGATACGCAGTATTTT
CASSLNGLAVTDTQYF
>TRBD1|TRBV9|TRBJ2-7|-
TGTGCCAGCAGCGTAGGGGGACAGGGGGCAGGGGAGCAGTACTTC
CASSVGGQGAGEQYF
>TRBD1|TRBV5-1|TRBJ2-5|-
TGCGCCAGCAGCAAGACAGGGTTCGAGACCCAGTACTTC
CASSKTGFETQYF
>TRBD1|TRBV27|TRBJ1-4|-
TGTGCCAGCAGTGATAGACAGGGGGTACTTGAAAAACTGTTTTTT
CASSDRQGVLEKLFF
>-|TRBV2|TRBJ2-7|-
TGTGCCAGCAGTGGGACTGCCTACGAGCAGTACTTC
CASSGTAYEQYF
>TRBD1|TRBV7-6|TRBJ1-1|-
TGTGCCAGCAGCGTCCACAGGGGCCTCGAGGCCACTGAAGCTTTCTTT
CASSVHRGLEATEAFF
>TRBD2|TRBV7-8|TRBJ2-1|-
TGTGCCAGCAGCCCCCCGGGACTAGCGGGTTACAATGAGCAGTTCTTC
CASSPPGLAGYNEQFF
>TRBD1|TRBV9|TRBJ2-7|-
TGTGCCAGCAGCGTAACCTCGGGACAGGGGGCGTCTGAGCAGTACTTC
CASSVTSGQGASEQYF
>-|TRBV5-1|TRBJ2-3|-
TGCGCCAGCAGGAGGGGGTCAGATACGCAGTATTTT
CASRRGSDTQYF
>-|TRBV11-3|TRBJ2-7|once
TGTGCCAGCAGCTTATGGGTTGCCGGTCCGGATGAGCAGTACTTC
CASSLWVAGPDEQYF
>TRBD1|TRBV9|TRBJ2-3|-
TGTGCCAGCAGCACGACAGGGATCGACACAGATACGCAGTATTTT
CASSTTGIDTDTQYF
>TRBD1|TRBV5-1|TRBJ1-2|-
TGCGCCAGCAGCAGACAGGGAGAGGGCTATGGCTACACCTTC
CASSRQGEGYGYTF
>-|TRBV4-1|TRBJ1-5|-
TGCGCCAGCAGCCAAGATTGGGCAGGCGATTATAATCAGCCCCAGCATTTT
CASSQDWAGDYNQPQHF
>-|TRBV19|TRBJ1-4|-
TGTGCCACCAGAGGCGGTATGGCAGGGCGTAATGAAAAACTGTTTTTT
CATRGGMAGRNEKLFF
>TRBD1|TRBV9|TRBJ2-7|-
TGTGCCAGCAGCCCGACAGGGGGCTTTTCCTACGAGCAGTACTTC
CASSPTGGFSYEQYF
>-|TRBV7-2|TRBJ1-5|-
TGTGCCAGCAGCCTTACAGGGTTTCAGCCCCAGCATTTT
CASSLTGFQPQHF
>-|TRBV5-1|TRBJ1-2|once
TGCGCCAGCAGCTTGAATTCAGGGGCGGGAGGCTACACCTTC
CASSLNSGAGGYTF
>-|TRBV7-2|TRBJ2-1|-
TGTGCCAGCAGCTTAGGGAGGGGAGACAATGAGCAGTTCTTC
CASSLGRGDNEQFF
>TRBD1|TRBV5-6|TRBJ1-5|-
TGTGCCAGCAGCCTCCGGACGGGTAGGACAGGAGGTCAGCCCCAGCATTTT
CASSLRTGRTGGQPQHF
>-|TRBV10-2|TRBJ2-2|few
TGCGCCAGCAGTGAACCAGACAGGAGGAACACCGGGGAGCTGTTTTTT
CASSEPDRRNTGELFF
>TRBD2|TRBV11-2|TRBJ2-3|-
TGTGCCAGCAGCTCCCCTAGCGGTTACCGCGGCACAGATACGCAGTATTTT
CASSSPSGYRGTDTQYF
>TRBD1|TRBV10-1|TRBJ2-5|-
TGCGCCAGCAGCCACGACAGGGGGCCTGGGGAGACCCAGTACTTC
CASSHDRGPGETQYF
>TRBD1|TRBV5-5|TRBJ2-5|-
TGTGCCAGCAGCTTGATAGGGGGCGCGTCGGAGACCCAGTACTTC
CASSLIGGASETQYF
>-|TRBV10-3|TRBJ2-3|once
TGTGCCATCAGTGAAGATGGGACCATCACAGATACGCAGTATTTT
CAISEDGTITDTQYF
>TRBD1|TRBV5-1|TRBJ2-7|-
TGCGCCAGCAGACACGGGACAGTACAGGTCGAGCAGTACTTC
CASRHGTVQVEQYF
>TRBD1|TRBV18|TRBJ1-3|-
TGTGCCAGCTCACCCTCGACAGGGAGCTATGGAAACACCATATATTTT
CASSPSTGSYGNTIYF
>-|TRBV10-3|TRBJ2-7|-
TGTGCCATCAGGGAGGAATCCTACGAGCAGTACTTC
CAIREESYEQYF
>TRBD1|TRBV6-4|TRBJ2-7|-
TGTGCCAGCAGTGACGGGACAGGGTTGCGGGAGCGAACCTACGAGCAGTACTTC
CASSDGTGLRERTYEQYF
>-|TRBV4-2|TRBJ2-1|-
TGTGCCAGCAGCCAAGACTCCCTCTCCTACAATGAGCAGTTCTTC
CASSQDSLSYNEQFF
>-|TRBV18|TRBJ2-3|once
TGTGCCAGCTCACCACAGGACAGTTCTACAGATACGCAGTATTTT
CASSPQDSSTDTQYF
>-|TRBV7-6|TRBJ1-2|-
TGTGCCAGCAGCTTAGGGGGGACCCGAGATGGCTACACCTTC
CASSLGGTRDGYTF
>-|TRBV6-5|TRBJ2-7|-
TGTGCCAGCAGTTCGACTAGACTACCGGGCGGGCAGTACTTC
CASSSTRLPGGQYF
>-|TRBV29-1|TRBJ2-1|once
TGCAGCGTTGTAGGCTTGGGTACCCGGTTTAGGAATGAGCAGTTCTTC
CSVVGLGTRFRNEQFF
>-|TRBV18|TRBJ2-7|-
TGTGCCAGCTCACCATTGGCGGGGGCGTTCAACGAGCAGTACTTC
CASSPLAGAFNEQYF
>-|TRBV19|TRBJ2-3|-
TGTGCCAGTACTACGGGATTCACAGATACGCAGTATTTT
CASTTGFTDTQYF
>-|TRBV4-1|TRBJ2-7|-
TGCGCCAGCAGCCGAGATATCCGGGACAAGGAGTACTTC
CASSRDIRDKEYF
>-|TRBV19|TRBJ2-7|-
TGTGCCAGTAGTACCAGAGGGGGGTCCTACGAGCAGTACTTC
CASSTRGGSYEQYF
>TRBD1|TRBV28|TRBJ1-5|-
TGTGCCAGCAGCTTGGGTACAGGGGGCGAGCCCCAGCATTTT
CASSLGTGGEPQHF
>TRBD1|TRBV19|TRBJ2-3|few
TGTGCCAGTAGATGGACAGGGGGTATCGCAGATACGCAGTATTTT
CASRWTGGIADTQYF
>-|TRBV18|TRBJ1-3|once
TGTGCCAGCTCTCCAGGGGTCGGCGGAAACACCATATATTTT
CASSPGVGGNTIYF
>TRBD2|TRBV5-1|TRBJ2-7|-
TGCGCCAGCAGCTTGGAGGGGACTAGCGGGAGGGCCCCGAACTTC
CASSLEGTSGRAPNF